The clone carrying this T cell receptor beta chain has a single count. This sample is part of a study of resident and recirculating memory T cells in vitiligo. Study context: Each patient gave two lesional and two nonlesional epidermal shave biopsies, plus PBMCs.

Libraries were prepared by immunoSEQ multiplex PCR; TCRdb keeps only in-frame clonotypes and omits some of them. The sample shows 40,000 to 45,000 clones, approximately 91% of them seen only once. Germline loops: CDR1 GTSNPN, CDR2 SVGIG (reference sequence). CDR3 length: 13 amino acids. V was trimmed by 1 base and J by 1 base, leaving 7 bases between them. The V gene is TRBV30, the J gene TRBJ1-1, with a weak D call TRBD1 (5 bases). Sequences were obtained from blood. This receptor was identified in a male donor with vitiligo. The CDR3 sequence: CAWSGRANTEAFF. CDR3 nucleotide sequence: TGTGCCTGGAGTGGCAGGGCGAACACTGAAGCTTTCTTT.